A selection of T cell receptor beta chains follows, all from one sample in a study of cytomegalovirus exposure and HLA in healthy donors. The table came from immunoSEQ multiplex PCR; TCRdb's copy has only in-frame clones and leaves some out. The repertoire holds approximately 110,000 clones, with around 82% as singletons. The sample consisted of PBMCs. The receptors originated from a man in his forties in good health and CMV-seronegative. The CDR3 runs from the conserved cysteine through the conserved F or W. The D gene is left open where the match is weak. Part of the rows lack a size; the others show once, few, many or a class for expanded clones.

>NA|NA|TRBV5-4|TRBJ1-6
CASSHTPEYNSPLHF
TGTGCCAGCAGCCACACACCGGAGTATAATTCACCCCTCCACTTT
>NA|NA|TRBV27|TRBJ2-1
CASQGRTPSSYNEQFF
TGTGCCAGCCAGGGGCGGACTCCAAGCTCCTACAATGAGCAGTTCTTC
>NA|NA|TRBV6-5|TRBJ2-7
CASSPTSSYEQYF
TGTGCCAGCAGCCCCACATCCTCCTACGAGCAGTACTTC
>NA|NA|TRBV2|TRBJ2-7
CASSYNYEQYF
TGTGCCAGCAGCTATAATTACGAGCAGTACTTC
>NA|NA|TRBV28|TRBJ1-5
CASSPWGGQPQHF
TGTGCCAGCAGTCCCTGGGGGGGTCAGCCCCAGCATTTT
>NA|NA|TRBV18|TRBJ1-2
CASSPRPNYGYTF
TGTGCCAGCTCACCACGGCCGAACTATGGCTACACCTTC
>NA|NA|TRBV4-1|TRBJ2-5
CASSQGQQETQYF
TGCGCCAGCAGCCAAGGACAGCAAGAGACCCAGTACTTC
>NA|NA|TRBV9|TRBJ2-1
CASSVQGGNEQFF
TGTGCCAGCAGCGTCCAGGGAGGCAATGAGCAGTTCTTC
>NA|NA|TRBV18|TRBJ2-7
CASSPPGRVAEQYF
TGTGCCAGCTCACCACCGGGCAGGGTGGCCGAGCAGTACTTC
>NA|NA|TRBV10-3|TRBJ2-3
CAISESTRGATQYF
TGTGCCATCAGTGAGTCGACTCGGGGTGCCACGCAGTATTTT
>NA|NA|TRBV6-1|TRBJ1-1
CASRGFQGWTEAFF
TGTGCCAGCAGGGGGTTCCAGGGGTGGACTGAAGCTTTCTTT
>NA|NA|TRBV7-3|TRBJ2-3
CASSPYAGAQNTQYF
TGTGCCAGCAGCCCCTACGCGGGGGCCCAAAATACGCAGTATTTT
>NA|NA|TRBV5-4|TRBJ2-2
CASKTGFYTGELFF
TGTGCCAGCAAGACGGGGTTTTACACCGGGGAGCTGTTTTTT
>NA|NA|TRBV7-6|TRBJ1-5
CASSGQYNQPQHF
TGTGCCAGCAGCGGACAGTACAATCAGCCCCAGCATTTT
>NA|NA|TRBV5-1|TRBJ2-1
CASSLGQQTYNEQFF
TGCGCCAGCAGCTTAGGACAGCAAACCTACAATGAGCAGTTCTTC
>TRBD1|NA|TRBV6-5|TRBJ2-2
CASSSGTGKLFF
TGTGCCAGCAGTTCCGGGACAGGGAAGCTGTTTTTT
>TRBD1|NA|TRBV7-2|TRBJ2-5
CASSLYPRGPRQETQYF
TGTGCCAGCAGCTTATATCCGAGGGGGCCCCGCCAAGAGACCCAGTACTTC
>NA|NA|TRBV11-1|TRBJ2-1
CASSIATSTFRNEQFF
TGTGCCAGCAGCATAGCTACTAGCACGTTTAGGAATGAGCAGTTCTTC
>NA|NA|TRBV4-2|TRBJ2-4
CASSQDGGTGWGNIQYF
TGTGCCAGCAGCCAAGATGGAGGTACAGGGTGGGGGAACATTCAGTACTTC
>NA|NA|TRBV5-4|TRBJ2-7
CASSLGGGYAYEQYF
TGTGCCAGCAGCTTAGGGGGGGGCTACGCCTACGAGCAGTACTTC
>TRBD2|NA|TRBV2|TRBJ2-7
CASSEDGGGVSYEQYF
TGTGCCAGCAGTGAAGATGGCGGGGGGGTTTCCTACGAGCAGTACTTC
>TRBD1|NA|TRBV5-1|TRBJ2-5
CASSLTIGTGLETQYF
TGCGCCAGCAGCTTGACTATTGGGACAGGGCTGGAGACCCAGTACTTC
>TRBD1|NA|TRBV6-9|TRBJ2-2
CASSNDRGPANTGELFF
TGTGCCAGCAGTAACGACAGGGGGCCAGCTAACACCGGGGAGCTGTTTTTT
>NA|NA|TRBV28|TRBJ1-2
CASSLFSGRNGYTF
TGTGCCAGCAGTTTATTTTCAGGGAGGAATGGCTACACCTTC
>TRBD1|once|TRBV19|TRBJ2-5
CASSIGTGLETQYF
TGTGCCAGTAGCATTGGGACAGGGTTAGAGACCCAGTACTTC
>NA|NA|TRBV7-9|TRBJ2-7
CASSPTDYEQYF
TGTGCCAGCAGCCCCACAGACTACGAGCAGTACTTC
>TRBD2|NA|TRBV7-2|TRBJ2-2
CASSPGLYTGELFF
TGTGCCAGCAGCCCGGGACTATACACCGGGGAGCTGTTTTTT
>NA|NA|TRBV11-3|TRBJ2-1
CASSGGGLRDNEQFF
TGTGCCAGCAGCGGGGGCGGCCTGAGGGACAATGAGCAGTTCTTC
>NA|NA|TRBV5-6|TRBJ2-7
CASSLSAGLAYEQYF
TGTGCCAGCAGCTTGTCGGCGGGACTCGCCTACGAGCAGTACTTC
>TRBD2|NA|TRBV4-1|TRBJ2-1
CASSQERSGGADEQFF
TGCGCCAGCAGCCAAGAAAGGAGCGGGGGGGCAGATGAGCAGTTCTTC
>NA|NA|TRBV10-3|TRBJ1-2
CAISAGVGYGYTF
TGTGCCATTTCCGCAGGTGTTGGCTATGGCTACACCTTC
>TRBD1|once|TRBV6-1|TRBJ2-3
CASSEYYRDREDTQYF
TGTGCCAGCAGTGAATACTACCGAGACAGGGAAGATACGCAGTATTTT